This entry is about one TCR beta chain. This clonotype has just a few counts. Its antigen specificity is not known. No base quality values were provided; no much bigger clone lies one nucleotide off. Systemically healthy Caucasian individuals from Russia, 35 to 50 in total and aged about 6 to 100 years, were included as donors. Each donor gave roughly 9.5 milliliters of peripheral blood, collected into EDTA-treated Vacutainer tubes. PBMCs were isolated by Ficoll-Paque density-gradient centrifugation, with at least 6.5 million obtained per sample. Trizol reagent was used to extract total RNA from PBMCs, with at least 6 micrograms per sample. For every donor, an aliquot of PBMCs went through flow cytometry to measure the percentages of naive CD45RAhigh/CD27high T cells. Via the germline V gene (reference sequence), CDR1 is DFQATT and CDR2 SNEGSKA. V is pared back by 6 bases and J by 1 base, with 15 bases lying between the germline termini. Including the terminal cysteine and phenylalanine, the CDR3 comprises 14 residues. The retained sequence is limited to the CDR3, 42 bases, with the frame set at the first base.

This specimen belongs to a study of blood T cells in healthy people across ages (dated by TCRdb to between 2015 and 2017). General notes on the study: In model experiments, roughly one uniquely barcoded TCR beta cDNA molecule per two T cells was captured by template switching. Donors of different ages were randomly distributed across sequencing lanes to avoid experimental bias. The study measured age-related changes in TCR beta repertoire diversity using deep sequencing normalized with unique cDNA molecular identifiers. Donors were grouped into four age groups: young (average roughly 17 years), middle-aged (less than 40), aged (roughly 67) and long-lived (around 80). The study analyzed two additional independent replicas of 1 million unique cDNA reads from the same blood draw for two donors, one aged 18 to 30 and one aged 80 or older.

The library was prepared using 5' RACE. Sequencer: Illumina HiSeq 2500. A second roughly 7 to 11 cycle PCR used a sample-barcoded 5' primer and a J-beta primer mix. Each TCR beta cDNA molecule received a unique molecular identifier from a template-switch 5' adaptor carrying 12 random nucleotides. At least 2.5 million CDR3-containing paired-end reads were obtained from each sample. First-strand cDNA synthesis was performed from all RNA using the Mint cDNA synthesis kit, with priming by a TRBC-specific oligonucleotide. All cDNA was treated with uracil-DNA glycosylase and then went through a first 18-cycle PCR with the universal primers M1SS and BC2_uni_R. The authors processed their data as follows. For normalization, 1 million high-quality reads, each with a distinct molecular identifier, were randomly selected from each sample. Instead of being binned into consensus sequences, reads with shared molecular identifiers were discarded. MiTCR, with a Q25 quality threshold and the strictest error-elimination algorithm, was used for CDR3 identification, clonotype clustering and error correction. A nonparametric unseen species model with Euler transformation was used to estimate lower-bound total TCR beta diversity. Using fastp at Q25 and MiXCR, TCRdb reprocessed the public reads and kept productive beta chains. Every CDR3 protein is listed once, alongside the most common genes and DNA of its rows. TCRdb, not the original authors, processed these V and J calls. Here the sample has approximately 900,000 distinct CDR3 sequences; roughly 43% occur a single time. The ten most abundant clones make up 13% of the sample.

Paper-wide results and their limitations: The percentage of naive T cells measured by flow cytometry correlated strongly with observed TCR beta diversity. Bulk unsorted PBMC profiling prevented conclusive comparison of naive and antigen-experienced compartments. Observed TCR beta diversity per million T cells fell roughly linearly with age, and a significant reduction was already apparent by age about 43. Estimates of total diversity based on one million sequenced T cells were considered lower bounds and underestimates. Donor CMV infection status was unknown, potentially confounding age-related changes in expanded clonotypes. Compared with the aged group, more naive CD4+ T cells, fewer expanded clones and increased TCR diversity were shown by the long-lived group, suggesting age selection.

The V gene is TRBV20-1 and the J gene is TRBJ1-2; the D gene is possibly TRBD1, with 5 bases matching. Material for sequencing was blood. The sequence was obtained from a man aged 30 to 39 in good health. The DNA sequence follows: TGCAGTGCGCGTCCGGGACGGATTAACTATGGCTACACCTTC. Protein translation: CSARPGRINYGYTF.